These 28 T cell receptor beta chains were sequenced from one sample in a study of cytomegalovirus exposure and HLA in healthy donors. The PCR was carried out with 60 Vbeta primers and 13 Jbeta primers. The repertoire was sequenced with immunoSEQ multiplex PCR; TCRdb's copy has only in-frame clones and lacks some. The profile shows 95,000 to 100,000 clones, 70% to 80% of them singletons. The sequenced material came from PBMCs. These receptors all come from a female donor in good health and CMV-seronegative.

The chain recombines TRBV7-6 with TRBJ1-1; possible D gene TRBD1, 5 bases. CDR1 SGHVS and CDR2 FNYEAQ come from the germline V gene. The V and J ends lost 1 base and 7 bases respectively, with 16 bases between them. The CDR3 contains 15 residues. CDR3 amino acids: CASSLDPSGQGEAFF. Written as DNA, the CDR3 is TGTGCCAGCAGCTTAGACCCCTCAGGGCAAGGTGAAGCTTTCTTT.

This rearrangement joins TRBV9 to TRBJ2-1; TRBD2 aligns across 8 bases. The germline gives CDR1 SGDLS, CDR2 YYNGEE. Trimming at V came to 0 bases and at J to 4 bases, leaving 6 bases not matched to a gene. The CDR3 has 16 amino acids. Here the CDR3 reads CASSVENGGRYNEQFF. The CDR3 DNA follows: TGTGCCAGCAGCGTAGAGAATGGCGGGAGGTACAATGAGCAGTTCTTC.

The V gene is TRBV5-6, the J gene TRBJ1-1; D gene ambiguous. The CDR3 spans 11 residues. V shed 6 bases and J shed 10 bases, with 13 bases lying between them. From germline, CDR1 is SGHDT and CDR2 YYEEEE. This CDR3 reads CASTSGRGAFF. The CDR3, as DNA: TGTGCCAGCACCAGTGGGAGAGGAGCTTTCTTT.

The chain combines TRBV6-1 with TRBJ1-2; a weak D match, TRBD1 (5 bases). This CDR3 is 14 amino acids long. Germline CDR1 reads MNHNS; CDR2 reads SASEGT. The V end lost 4 bases, the J end lost 4 bases, and 13 bases lay between the germline ends. This chain's CDR3 is CASSVSGSRYGYTF. The CDR3, as DNA: TGTGCCAGCAGTGTATCAGGGTCGCGCTATGGCTACACCTTC.

The rearrangement joins TRBV7-9 to TRBJ1-5; D is possibly TRBD1 (6 bases). Germline V CDR1 and CDR2: SEHNR, FQNEAQ (reference sequence). V was pared by 2 bases and J by 5 bases, with 16 bases between. There are 16 residues in the CDR3. Here the CDR3 reads CASSLYLGQNYQPQHF. In DNA, the CDR3 is TGTGCCAGCAGCTTATACCTTGGACAGAATTATCAGCCCCAGCATTTT.

On this clone: Mismatch with germline at one junction end may stem from a read error. V gene TRBV7-9 combines with J gene TRBJ2-3; perhaps TRBD2 as D (7 bases). CDR3 length: 16 residues. Per the germline V gene, CDR1 is SEHNR and CDR2 is FQNEAQ (reference sequence). The CDR3 spells CSSSSGGAGALDTQYF. For the CDR3, the DNA is TGTTCCAGCAGCTCTGGGGGGGCGGGGGCTTTAGATACGCAGTATTTT.

V and J are TRBV11-3 and TRBJ2-1; weak D call: TRBD2 (6 bases). Germline assignment: CDR1 SGHNT and CDR2 YENEEA. Trimming pared 10 bases from V and 8 bases from J, leaving 27 bases between. This CDR3 has 16 amino acids. The CDR3 DNA reads TGTGCCATCGTGGGGGGAACCGACCCGTCTGGCGATGAGCAGTTCTTC. It translates to CAIVGGTDPSGDEQFF.

The genes are TRBV7-9 and TRBJ2-1, with a possible D match to TRBD2 (5 bases). From germline, CDR1 is SEHNR and CDR2 FQNEAQ (reference sequence). The CDR3 contains 15 residues. V was cut by 4 bases and J by 8 bases, with 18 bases left in between. The CDR3 loop reads CASSYGWRGRDEQFF. The DNA of the CDR3 is TGTGCCAGCAGCTACGGGTGGAGAGGGCGGGATGAGCAGTTCTTC. Supplemented by reference TRBV7-9 and TRBJ2-1, the full variable domain reads DTGVSQNPRHKITKRGQNVTFRCDPISEHNRLYWYRQTLGQGPEFLTYFQNEAQLEKSRLLSDRFSAERPKGSFSTLEIQRTEQGDSAMYLCASSYGWRGRDEQFFGPGTRLTVL.

V is TRBV5-1 and J is TRBJ2-7; TRBD2 matches 7 bases. This CDR3 is built from 17 residues. With 0 bases clipped from V and 0 bases from J, the junction kept 9 bases outside the gene matches. CDR1 is SGHRS, CDR2 YFSETQ, per germline. The CDR3 DNA follows: TGCGCCAGCAGCTTGGAGCCTAGCGGTGTGAGCTCCTACGAGCAGTACTTC. Amino acid sequence: CASSLEPSGVSSYEQYF.

The chain couples TRBV19 to TRBJ2-1; D is perhaps TRBD1 (6 bases). From germline, CDR1 is LNHDA and CDR2 SQIVND (reference sequence). V was trimmed by 7 bases and J by 3 bases, leaving 13 bases between them. The CDR3 has 14 residues. CDR3 nucleotide sequence: TGTGCCAGTACTATGGACAGAAGCTACAATGAGCAGTTCTTC. Translated, it gives CASTMDRSYNEQFF.

V is TRBV11-3 and J is TRBJ2-1; TRBD2 matches 7 bases. The J segment lost 6 bases and the V segment lost 1 base, leaving 6 bases of the junction unmatched. This CDR3 comprises 15 residues. Germline CDR1 is SGHNT and CDR2 is YENEEA. Here the CDR3 DNA reads TGTGCCAGCAGCTTAGTCTCTAGCGGCCGCAATGAGCAGTTCTTC. Translated, it gives CASSLVSSGRNEQFF.

This sequence joins TRBV27 and TRBJ2-2; 16 nucleotides line up with TRBD2. The germline V gene encodes CDR1 MNHEY and CDR2 SMNVEV (reference sequence). Trimming cost V 6 bases and J 8 bases; bases outside gene matches: 15. This CDR3 spans 19 amino acids. CDR3 sequence reads: CASRPPLGTSGRARGELFF. CDR3 bases: TGTGCCAGCAGACCTCCACTCGGGACTAGCGGGAGGGCCCGGGGGGAGCTGTTTTTT.

With regard to this clone: At the DNA level, this CDR3 is encoded by other sequences in the same sample as well. This chain uses TRBV19 with TRBJ1-5; perhaps TRBD1 as D (5 bases). Between the trimmed V and J ends, which lost 5 bases and 1 base, there was a span of 18 bases. Looked up from germline, CDR1 is LNHDA and CDR2 is SQIVND (reference sequence). There are 17 residues in the CDR3. The CDR3 bases are TGTGCCAGTAGTTTACGGGGGGAGGGAAGGAGCAATCAGCCCCAGCATTTT. This gives the protein CASSLRGEGRSNQPQHF.

The rearrangement uses TRBV5-1 and TRBJ1-1; no firm D call. Germline lookup yields CDR1 SGHRS and CDR2 YFSETQ. The CDR3 runs to 16 residues. Trimming removed 0 bases at V and 0 bases at J, with 12 bases between. CDR3 bases: TGCGCCAGCAGCTTGGGGCCCGGGGTACTGAACACTGAAGCTTTCTTT. Its protein product is CASSLGPGVLNTEAFF.

V gene TRBV30 combines with J gene TRBJ2-5; no reliable D call. V lost 2 bases to trimming and J lost 5 bases, with 3 bases between them. CDR1 and CDR2 (germline): GTSNPN, SVGIG (reference sequence). The length of the CDR3 is 10 residues. The CDR3, as DNA: TGTGCCTGGAGTCGGGAGACCCAGTACTTC. Amino acid sequence: CAWSRETQYF.

The sample holds many counts of this clone. The V gene is TRBV11-1, the J gene TRBJ2-7; possible D gene TRBD2, 5 bases. This CDR3 spans 14 amino acids. Between the trimmed V and J ends, which lost 3 bases and 6 bases, there was a span of 15 bases. Germline CDR1 SGHAT, CDR2 FQDESV (reference sequence). The CDR3 region is CASSFPSNRAEQYF. The CDR3 DNA follows: TGTGCCAGCAGCTTTCCTAGCAATCGTGCCGAGCAGTACTTC.

J is TRBJ1-1 and V is TRBV9; the match to TRBD1 covers 7 bases. This CDR3 is 15 amino acids long. The germline V gene encodes CDR1 SGDLS and CDR2 YYNGEE. After removal of 2 bases from V and 1 base from J, the junction contained 5 bases not matched to a gene. CDR3 sequence reads: CASSVDRTGNTEAFF. In DNA, the CDR3 is TGTGCCAGCAGCGTCGATAGGACAGGGAACACTGAAGCTTTCTTT.

The chain couples TRBV15 to TRBJ2-5; the match to TRBD2 covers 12 bases. CDR3 length: 15 amino acids. V was clipped by 5 bases and J by 4 bases; unmatched bases: 5. Germline loops: CDR1 LNHNV, CDR2 YYDKDF (reference sequence). CDR3 residues: CATSGSGLAGETQYF. CDR3 in DNA: TGTGCCACCAGCGGGTCGGGACTAGCGGGAGAGACCCAGTACTTC.

Turning to this clone: An end of the junction differs from the germline gene, which may be a read error. This chain uses TRBV7-9 with TRBJ2-1; 10 nucleotides line up with TRBD2. The germline gives CDR1 SEHNR, CDR2 FQNEAQ (reference sequence). CDR3 length: 16 residues. The CDR3 DNA reads TGTTCCAGCAGCCCAAGGGGAGCGGGGGGGCCCCATGAGCAGTTCTTC. Amino acid sequence: CSSSPRGAGGPHEQFF.

This sequence joins TRBV29-1 and TRBJ1-4, with 8 bases fitting TRBD1. After removal of 1 base from V and 5 bases from J, the junction contained 6 bases not matched to a gene. This CDR3 region has 15 residues. Per germline, CDR1 SQVTM and CDR2 ANQGSEA. CDR3: CSVEGGTGLNEKLFF. The CDR3 DNA sequence: TGCAGCGTTGAAGGTGGGACAGGATTAAATGAAAAACTGTTTTTT.

The chain links TRBV7-2 to TRBJ1-2; 8 bases match TRBD1. This CDR3 has 16 residues. V gave up 1 base and J gave up 3 bases; unmatched junction bases: 7. Germline V gene lookup returns CDR1 SGHTA and CDR2 FQGNSA. CDR3 nucleotide sequence: TGTGCCAGCAGCTTAGTTTCTGCAGGGGGCGACTATGGCTACACCTTC. It is translated as CASSLVSAGGDYGYTF.

The genes are TRBV5-1 and TRBJ2-3; 8 nucleotides match TRBD2. V gave up 4 bases and J gave up 1 base; unmatched junction bases: 8. The CDR3 runs to 16 residues. From germline, CDR1 is SGHRS and CDR2 YFSETQ. The chain's CDR3 is CASSTGTSSGTDTQYF. CDR3 bases: TGCGCCAGCAGCACCGGGACTAGTTCTGGCACAGATACGCAGTATTTT.

The V and J genes are TRBV2 and TRBJ2-2, with D perhaps TRBD1 (6 bases). V shed 10 bases and J shed 1 base, with 13 bases lying between them. Germline-derived CDR1 and CDR2 are SNHLY and FYNNEI. The length of the CDR3 is 14 residues. CDR3 sequence: CATAGQLNTGELFF. In DNA, the CDR3 is TGTGCCACTGCCGGACAGTTGAACACCGGGGAGCTGTTTTTT.

V is TRBV7-2 and J is TRBJ2-1; 13 bases are shared with TRBD2. Germline V lookup: CDR1 SGHTA, CDR2 FQGNSA. The CDR3 loop spans 14 amino acids. The J segment lost 8 bases and the V segment lost 7 bases, leaving 5 bases of the junction unmatched. CDR3: CASNRLAGGYEQFF. In DNA form, the CDR3 reads TGTGCCAGCAACCGACTAGCGGGAGGATATGAGCAGTTCTTC.

V is TRBV11-2 and J is TRBJ2-3, with D perhaps matching TRBD2 (6 bases). The CDR3 totals 16 residues. The V gene's germline CDR1 is SGHAT and CDR2 FQNNGV. Trimming took 3 bases from V and 1 from J, leaving 14 bases between them. This chain's CDR3 is CASSFKAGTGTDTQYF. CDR3 bases: TGTGCCAGCAGCTTCAAGGCGGGGACGGGCACAGATACGCAGTATTTT.

The CDR3 spells CASSLEAGGRAGELFF. In DNA, the CDR3 is TGCGCCAGCAGCTTGGAGGCAGGGGGCAGGGCCGGGGAGCTGTTTTTT. This chain joins TRBV5-1 and TRBJ2-2; 8 nucleotides align to TRBD1. The CDR3 contains 16 residues. The ends lost 0 bases at V and 6 bases at J; junction bases unmatched: 7. Germline CDR1 and CDR2: SGHRS and YFSETQ. Supplemented by reference TRBV5-1 and TRBJ2-2, the full variable domain reads KAGVTQTPRYLIKTRGQQVTLSCSPISGHRSVSWYQQTPGQGLQFLFEYFSETQRNKGNFPGRFSGRQFSNSRSEMNVSTLELGDSALYLCASSLEAGGRAGELFFGEGSRLTVL.

The chain links TRBV28 to TRBJ2-5, with D perhaps TRBD2 (5 bases). The length of the CDR3 is 13 residues. V was cut by 11 bases and J by 5 bases, with 18 bases left in between. The germline CDR1 and CDR2 sequences are MDHEN and SYDVKM. CDR3 nucleotide sequence: TGTGCCCTGAGGGCCAATAGAGGGGAGACCCAGTACTTC. It translates to CALRANRGETQYF.

The chain joins TRBV19 to TRBJ2-5, with 9 bases identical to TRBD2. The DNA end favors TRBJ2-7, so the J call may be wrong. The germline CDR1 and CDR2 sequences are LNHDA and SQIVND (reference sequence). The CDR3 spans 14 residues. The CDR3 loop reads CATRNAGGAYEQYF. CDR3 sequence (DNA): TGTGCCACAAGGAACGCGGGAGGGGCCTACGAGCAGTACTTC.